Given below is one T cell receptor (beta chain) in context. Antigen unknown. CDR1 and CDR2 (germline): SGHVS, FNYEAQ. The CDR3 is made up of 13 amino acids. Trimming removed 5 bases from V and 8 bases from J, with 13 bases in between. The method was immunoSEQ multiplex PCR; TCRdb's version includes in-frame clones alone and lacks a portion of them. The data hold 45,000 to 75,000 clones, with over 80% observed a single time. The sample comes from a study of pediatric ulcerative colitis. Study results and caveats: Blood-rectal clonal overlap within each person was significantly higher in ulcerative colitis patients than controls.

Material: blood. The V and J genes are TRBV7-6 and TRBJ2-1; no reliable D call. The clonotype originates from a boy aged 5 to 17 who was a control in a study of pediatric ulcerative colitis. This chain's CDR3 is CASSIGSLDEQFF. As DNA, the CDR3 is TGTGCCAGCAGCATCGGGTCGCTGGATGAGCAGTTCTTC.